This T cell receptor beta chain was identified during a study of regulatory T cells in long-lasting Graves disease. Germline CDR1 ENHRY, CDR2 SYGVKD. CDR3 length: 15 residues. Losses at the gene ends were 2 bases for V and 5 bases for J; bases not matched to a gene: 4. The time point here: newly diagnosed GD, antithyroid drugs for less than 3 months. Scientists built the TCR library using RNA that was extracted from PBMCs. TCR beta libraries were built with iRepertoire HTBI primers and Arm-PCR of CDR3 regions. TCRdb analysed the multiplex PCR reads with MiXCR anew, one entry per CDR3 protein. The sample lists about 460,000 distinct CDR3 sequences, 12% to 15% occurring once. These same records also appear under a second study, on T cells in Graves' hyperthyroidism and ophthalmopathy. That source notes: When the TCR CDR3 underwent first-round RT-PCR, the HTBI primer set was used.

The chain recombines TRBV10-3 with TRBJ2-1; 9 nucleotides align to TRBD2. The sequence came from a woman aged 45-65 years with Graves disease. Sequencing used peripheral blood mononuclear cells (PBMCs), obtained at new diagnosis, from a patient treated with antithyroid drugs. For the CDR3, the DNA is TGTGCCATCAGTGAGACTAGCGGGTCCCACAATGAGCAGTTCTTC. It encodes CAISETSGSHNEQFF.